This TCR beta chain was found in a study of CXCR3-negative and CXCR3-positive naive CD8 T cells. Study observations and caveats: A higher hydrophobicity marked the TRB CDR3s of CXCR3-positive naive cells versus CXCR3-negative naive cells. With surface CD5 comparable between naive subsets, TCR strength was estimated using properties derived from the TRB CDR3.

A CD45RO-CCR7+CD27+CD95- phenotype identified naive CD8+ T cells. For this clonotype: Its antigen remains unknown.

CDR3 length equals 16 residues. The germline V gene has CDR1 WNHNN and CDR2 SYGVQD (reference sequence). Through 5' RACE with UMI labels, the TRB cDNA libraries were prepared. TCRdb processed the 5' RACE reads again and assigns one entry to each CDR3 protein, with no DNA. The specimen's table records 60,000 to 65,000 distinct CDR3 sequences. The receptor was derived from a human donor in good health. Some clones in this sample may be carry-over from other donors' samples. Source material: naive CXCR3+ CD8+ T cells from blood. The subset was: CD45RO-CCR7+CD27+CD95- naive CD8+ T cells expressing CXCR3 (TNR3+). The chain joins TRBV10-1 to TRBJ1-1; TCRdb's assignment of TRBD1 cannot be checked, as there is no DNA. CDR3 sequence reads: CASSPRVGQPLTSAFF.